This is a list of T cell receptor beta chains from one sample in a study of radiation and T cells in renal cell carcinoma. Generated by immunoSEQ multiplex PCR, the TCRdb table keeps only in-frame clones and is missing some. This table has about 78,000 clones, 80% to 90% appearing once. The material was blood, obtained from a patient whose treatment included radiotherapy and nephrectomy. These receptors all stem from an older woman with renal cell carcinoma. The CDR3 runs from the conserved cysteine through the conserved F or W. The D gene is left open where the match is weak. Size values are once, few and many counts, or a class for expanded clones, and some rows have none.

NA,TRBJ2-1,TRBV19,TRBD2,CASSIDHFSGDYNEQFF,TGTGCCAGTAGTATAGATCACTTTAGCGGGGACTACAATGAGCAGTTCTTC
NA,TRBJ2-7,TRBV27,NA,CASRAGTANSYEQYF,TGTGCCAGCAGGGCGGGGACAGCTAACTCCTACGAGCAGTACTTC
few,TRBJ1-6,TRBV21-1,NA,CASRGQGANSPLHF,TGTGCCAGCAGGGGACAGGGGGCAAATTCACCCCTCCACTTT
NA,TRBJ1-5,TRBV19,NA,CASRRGGQPQHF,TGTGCCAGTAGACGGGGAGGTCAGCCCCAGCATTTT
NA,TRBJ2-2,TRBV6-4,NA,CASRIGGNTGELFF,TGTGCCAGCAGGATCGGGGGGAACACCGGGGAGCTGTTTTTT
NA,TRBJ2-5,TRBV7-2,TRBD2,CASSRRLAGAQETQYF,TGTGCCAGCAGCAGAAGACTAGCGGGGGCGCAAGAGACCCAGTACTTC
NA,TRBJ1-1,TRBV5-6,NA,CASSPPRGGAFF,TGTGCCAGCAGCCCACCCCGAGGGGGAGCTTTCTTT
NA,TRBJ2-6,TRBV27,TRBD2,CASSPRLAGSGANVLTF,TGTGCCAGCAGTCCGAGACTAGCGGGGTCTGGGGCCAACGTCCTGACTTTC
NA,TRBJ2-5,TRBV19,NA,CASTIGGNQETQYF,TGTGCCAGTACTATCGGGGGCAACCAAGAGACCCAGTACTTC
NA,TRBJ1-2,TRBV7-2,NA,CASSPRLSTGDGYTF,TGTGCCAGCAGCCCCCGTCTATCTACAGGAGATGGCTACACCTTC
NA,TRBJ1-2,TRBV6-6,NA,CASREQGYNYGYTF,TGTGCCAGCAGGGAACAGGGATACAACTATGGCTACACCTTC
once,TRBJ2-7,TRBV2,TRBD2,CASSGLAGGNEQYF,TGTGCCAGCAGTGGGCTAGCGGGGGGTAATGAGCAGTACTTC
NA,TRBJ2-5,TRBV19,TRBD2,CASSSRTRGRQETQYF,TGTGCCAGTAGTTCTCGGACTAGAGGAAGGCAAGAGACCCAGTACTTC
NA,TRBJ1-3,TRBV9,NA,CASSVEAGNTIYF,TGTGCCAGCTCCGTCGAGGCTGGAAACACCATATATTTT
NA,TRBJ2-1,TRBV5-1,TRBD2,CASSLEGPSGYNEQFF,TGCGCCAGCAGCTTGGAAGGGCCTAGCGGGTACAATGAGCAGTTCTTC
NA,TRBJ2-4,TRBV6-1,TRBD2,CASRRELAGGQYF,TGTGCCAGCAGAAGGGAGCTAGCGGGGGGTCAGTACTTC
NA,TRBJ2-2,TRBV11-2,NA,CASSLDPRWTGELFF,TGTGCCAGCAGCTTAGATCCGCGGTGGACCGGGGAGCTGTTTTTT
NA,TRBJ2-5,TRBV7-9,NA,CASSLLKETQYF,TGTGCCAGCAGCCTATTGAAAGAGACCCAGTACTTC
NA,TRBJ2-2,TRBV10-3,NA,CAISSGTGELFF,TGTGCCATCAGTAGCGGCACCGGGGAGCTGTTTTTT
NA,TRBJ2-2,TRBV28,NA,CASNTAENTGELFF,TGTGCCAGCAATACAGCCGAGAACACCGGGGAGCTGTTTTTT
NA,TRBJ2-2,TRBV5-4,TRBD2,CASSEKGLAGSLGELFF,TGTGCCAGCAGCGAGAAGGGACTAGCGGGGAGCCTCGGGGAGCTGTTTTTT
NA,TRBJ1-1,TRBV11-3,TRBD1,CASSSGGNTEAFF,TGTGCCAGCAGCTCAGGGGGGAACACTGAAGCTTTCTTT
NA,TRBJ1-5,TRBV9,TRBD1,CASSATGGNQPQHF,TGTGCCAGCAGCGCGACAGGGGGGAATCAGCCCCAGCATTTT
NA,TRBJ2-7,TRBV5-6,NA,CASSPGSFPAEQYF,TGTGCCAGCAGCCCCGGGTCGTTTCCCGCCGAGCAGTACTTC
NA,TRBJ2-2,TRBV7-3,NA,CASSRGLTGTGELFF,TGTGCCAGCAGCCGTGGACTAACGGGCACCGGGGAGCTGTTTTTT
NA,TRBJ1-3,TRBV5-6,TRBD1,CASSDRVNRLGNTIYF,TGTGCCTCATCCGACAGGGTAAATCGATTAGGAAACACCATATATTTT
NA,TRBJ2-1,TRBV5-6,NA,CASSQGAGSYNEQFF,TGTGCCAGCAGCCAAGGGGCGGGCTCCTACAATGAGCAGTTCTTC
NA,TRBJ1-3,TRBV7-8,NA,CASSLAGGRSGNTIYF,TGTGCCAGCAGCTTAGCTGGCGGGCGGTCTGGAAACACCATATATTTT
NA,TRBJ1-5,TRBV4-3,NA,CASSRKALGVGADQPQHF,TGCGCCAGCAGCCGAAAGGCCCTAGGAGTGGGGGCCGATCAGCCCCAGCATTTT
NA,TRBJ1-1,TRBV18,TRBD1,CASSPRQGVTEAFF,TGTGCCAGCTCACCAAGACAGGGGGTCACTGAAGCTTTCTTT
few,TRBJ2-7,TRBV10-3,TRBD1,CAISPGQGNEQYF,TGTGCCATCAGTCCGGGACAGGGCAACGAGCAGTACTTC
NA,TRBJ1-1,TRBV10-3,NA,CAISVGQQNTEAFF,TGTGCCATCAGTGTCGGACAGCAGAACACTGAAGCTTTCTTT
NA,TRBJ2-1,TRBV29-1,NA,CSAPRLPYNEQFF,TGCAGCGCCCCACGTCTGCCCTACAATGAGCAGTTCTTC
NA,TRBJ1-1,TRBV7-9,TRBD1,CASSWTGDTEAFF,TGTGCCAGCAGCTGGACAGGGGACACTGAAGCTTTCTTT
once,TRBJ2-5,TRBV7-2,NA,CASSRAPSETQYF,TGTGCCAGCAGCCGTGCCCCATCGGAGACCCAGTACTTC
once,TRBJ2-7,TRBV7-7,TRBD1,CASSPGTGGYEQYF,TGTGCTAGCAGCCCCGGGACAGGCGGCTACGAGCAGTACTTC
once,TRBJ2-5,TRBV7-8,TRBD2,CASSVRAGGGQETQYF,TGTGCCAGCAGCGTCAGAGCGGGGGGCGGACAAGAGACCCAGTACTTC
NA,TRBJ2-3,TRBV2,NA,CASSRTGSTDTQYF,TGTGCCAGCAGCCGAACAGGGAGCACAGATACGCAGTATTTT
NA,TRBJ1-5,TRBV18,NA,CASSPGGGNQPQHF,TGTGCCAGCTCACCCGGGGGGGGCAATCAGCCCCAGCATTTT
NA,TRBJ2-1,TRBV29-1,NA,CSVRNFEQFF,TGCAGCGTCAGAAACTTTGAGCAGTTCTTC
NA,TRBJ1-2,TRBV2,TRBD1,CASSEATGGGYTF,TGTGCCAGCAGTGAAGCGACAGGGGGTGGCTACACCTTC
NA,TRBJ2-3,TRBV6-5,NA,CASRFTRSGTDTQYF,TGTGCCAGCAGGTTTACTAGGTCTGGCACAGATACGCAGTATTTT
NA,TRBJ2-7,TRBV11-3,NA,CASSLEWGAVYEQYF,TGTGCCAGCAGCTTAGAGTGGGGCGCGGTCTACGAGCAGTACTTC
NA,TRBJ1-1,TRBV6-5,NA,CASMLNTEAFF,TGTGCCAGCATGCTGAACACTGAAGCTTTCTTT
NA,TRBJ2-1,TRBV5-1,TRBD2,CASSLVRGEYNEQFF,TGCGCCAGCAGCTTGGTACGGGGGGAATACAATGAGCAGTTCTTC
NA,TRBJ1-2,TRBV14,NA,CASSQDLVRPALGYTF,TGTGCCAGCAGCCAAGATCTCGTCAGGCCGGCTCTTGGCTACACCTTC
NA,TRBJ2-1,TRBV13,NA,CASSTRQVLSYNEQFF,TGTGCCAGCAGCACCCGACAGGTACTCTCCTACAATGAGCAGTTCTTC
NA,TRBJ2-3,TRBV25-1,TRBD2,CASSEGTSGGADTQYF,TGTGCCAGCAGTGAGGGGACTAGCGGGGGAGCAGATACGCAGTATTTT
NA,TRBJ1-3,TRBV5-4,TRBD1,CASSFYRGSGNTIYF,TGTGCCAGCAGCTTTTACAGGGGCTCTGGAAACACCATATATTTT
once,TRBJ1-4,TRBV18,NA,CFFNDGYNEKLFF,TGTTTTTTTAACGACGGTTATAATGAAAAACTGTTTTTT
NA,TRBJ2-2,TRBV7-2,NA,CASSFGPGELFF,TGTGCCAGCAGCTTCGGTCCCGGGGAGCTGTTTTTT